Presented here are 25 T cell receptor beta chains from one specimen sequenced in a study of cytotoxic CD8 clonotypes in ibrutinib-treated CLL. This table comes from immunoSEQ multiplex PCR, and its TCRdb copy is limited to in-frame clones, with some not included. The sample lists roughly 180,000 clones, roughly 80% occurring once. The specimen comprised PBMCs, sampled after 24 months of ibrutinib treatment. All receptors derive from a human donor with chronic lymphocytic leukemia.

V is TRBV11-2 and J is TRBJ2-1, with 10 nucleotides matching TRBD2. V lost 8 bases, J lost 9 bases, and 10 bases stayed unmatched. The germline V gene encodes CDR1 SGHAT and CDR2 FQNNGV. The CDR3 spans 14 residues. CDR3 region: CASLKVASGSEQFF. The CDR3 nucleotides are TGTGCCAGCCTAAAGGTGGCTAGCGGGAGTGAGCAGTTCTTC.

The chain uses TRBV18 and TRBJ2-3; TRBD2 matches 15 bases. The germline gives CDR1 KGHSH, CDR2 LQKENI. V trimming: 0 bases; J trimming: 0 bases; junction bases outside the gene matches: 4. This CDR3 is built from 19 residues. CDR3 nucleotides: TGTGCCAGCTCACCACCGGGACTAGCGGGAGGAACTAGCACAGATACGCAGTATTTT. It is translated as CASSPPGLAGGTSTDTQYF.

The V and J genes are TRBV7-8 and TRBJ2-7; D unresolved. Trimming removed 3 bases from V and 0 bases from J, with 6 bases in between. The CDR3 has 13 amino acids. Per the germline V gene, CDR1 is SGHVS and CDR2 is FQNEAQ. In nucleotides, the CDR3 is TGTGCCAGCAGCTTGGCAGGCTCCTACGAGCAGTACTTC. Translated, it gives CASSLAGSYEQYF. Full variable domain (missing parts from reference TRBV7-8 and TRBJ2-7): GAGVSQSPRYKVAKRGQDVALRCDPISGHVSLFWYQQALGQGPEFLTYFQNEAQLDKSGLPSDRFFAERPEGSVSTLKIQRTQQEDSAVYLCASSLAGSYEQYFGPGTRLTVT.

The sample holds one count of this clone. The chain couples TRBV19 to TRBJ1-3, with a weak D call TRBD1 (5 bases). The CDR3 has 19 residues. The germline gives CDR1 LNHDA, CDR2 SQIVND (reference sequence). Trimming took off 3 bases at V and 1 base at J, with 22 bases between the two ends. The CDR3 reads CASSIAHSGTAGSGNTIYF. CDR3 DNA: TGTGCCAGTAGTATTGCTCACTCCGGGACCGCCGGATCTGGAAACACCATATATTTT.

The chain has TRBV2 and TRBJ1-2, with a possible D match to TRBD1 (6 bases). V was trimmed by 6 bases and J by 4 bases, leaving 12 bases between them. The CDR3 has 13 residues. Per the germline V gene, CDR1 is SNHLY and CDR2 is FYNNEI. CDR3 DNA: TGTGCCAGCAGGGCGGACAGTCGCTATGGCTACACCTTC. It specifies CASRADSRYGYTF. Variable domain in full (rest from reference TRBV2 and TRBJ1-2): EPEVTQTPSHQVTQMGQEVILRCVPISNHLYFYWYRQILGQKVEFLVSFYNNEISEKSEIFDDQFSVERPDGSNFTLKIRSTKLEDSAMYFCASRADSRYGYTFGSGTRLTVV.

The chain couples TRBV28 to TRBJ2-5; D is unclear. Germline V gives CDR1 MDHEN, CDR2 SYDVKM. V dropped 8 bases and J dropped 5 bases, with 6 bases sitting between them. The CDR3 sequence is 10 residues long. In DNA, the CDR3 is TGTGCCAGCTATTCGGAGACCCAGTACTTC. This codes for CASYSETQYF. The whole variable domain, filled in from reference TRBV28 and TRBJ2-5, reads DVKVTQSSRYLVKRTGEKVFLECVQDMDHENMFWYRQDPGLGLRLIYFSYDVKMKEKGDIPEGYSVSREKKERFSLILESASTNQTSMYLCASYSETQYFGPGTRLLVL.

The chain employs TRBV7-9 and TRBJ2-7; tentatively, D is TRBD1 (5 bases). This CDR3 region has 14 residues. The V gene's germline CDR1 is SEHNR and CDR2 FQNEAQ (reference sequence). With 1 base removed from V and 5 bases from J, the gap between germline ends came to 12 bases. The CDR3 DNA reads as TGTGCCAGCAGCTTAGTCCAAGGGGTCCACGAGCAGTACTTC. The encoded protein is CASSLVQGVHEQYF.

J is TRBJ1-1 and V is TRBV7-3; the D gene is possibly TRBD1 (6 bases). Trimming took off 4 bases at V and 4 bases at J, with 13 bases between the two ends. The CDR3 spans 14 residues. Germline CDR1 and CDR2: SGHTA and FQGTGA. CDR3 protein: CASSSFGGLTEAFF. The CDR3 DNA is TGTGCCAGCAGCTCGTTCGGGGGCCTCACTGAAGCTTTCTTT.

The chain couples TRBV7-9 to TRBJ1-2; D might be TRBD1 (5 bases). Trimming pared 2 bases from V and 0 bases from J, leaving 10 bases between. The CDR3 consists of 15 residues. The germline V gene encodes CDR1 SEHNR and CDR2 FQNEAQ (reference sequence). The CDR3 DNA follows: TGTGCCAGCAGCTTAAAGGAGGGGACTAACTATGGCTACACCTTC. Its translation: CASSLKEGTNYGYTF.

The chain has TRBV30 and TRBJ1-3; tentatively, D is TRBD1 (5 bases). The CDR3 loop spans 16 amino acids. Trimming took off 1 base at V and 0 bases at J, with 13 bases between the two ends. Germline V gives CDR1 GTSNPN, CDR2 SVGIG (reference sequence). CDR3 bases: TGTGCCTGGAGTGGGGCTCTCAGGGACTCTGGAAACACCATATATTTT. Residues: CAWSGALRDSGNTIYF.

The genes are TRBV19 and TRBJ1-2, with a weak D call TRBD1 (5 bases). V was clipped by 5 bases and J by 0 bases, with 16 bases between them. Germline CDR1 LNHDA, CDR2 SQIVND (reference sequence). CDR3 length: 16 residues. The CDR3 protein is CASSPMGTLPNYGYTF. The CDR3 bases are TGTGCCAGTAGTCCCATGGGGACTCTACCTAACTATGGCTACACCTTC. The variable domain in full, with the rest retrieved from reference TRBV19 and TRBJ1-2, is DGGITQSPKYLFRKEGQNVTLSCEQNLNHDAMYWYRQDPGQGLRLIYYSQIVNDFQKGDIAEGYSVSREKKESFPLTVTSAQKNPTAFYLCASSPMGTLPNYGYTFGSGTRLTVV.

The rearrangement joins TRBV13 to TRBJ1-4; 9 bases are shared with TRBD1. The CDR3 length is 15 residues. V dropped 5 bases and J dropped 10; count of bases not matched to a gene: 11. Germline V gives CDR1 PRHDT, CDR2 FYEKMQ (reference sequence). CDR3 loop: CASSPRTGVVSKLFF. The CDR3, as DNA: TGTGCCAGCAGCCCGAGGACAGGGGTTGTTTCAAAACTGTTTTTT.

This sequence joins TRBV27 and TRBJ1-2; D may be TRBD1 (5 bases). V dropped 2 bases and J dropped 2 bases, with 12 bases sitting between them. This CDR3 contains 15 residues. CDR1 is MNHEY and CDR2 is SMNVEV in the germline V gene (reference sequence). CDR3: CASSLGGRLNYGYTF. The CDR3 bases are TGTGCCAGCAGTTTAGGGGGGAGGCTAAACTATGGCTACACCTTC.

The chain links TRBV28 to TRBJ2-7, with D perhaps matching TRBD1 or TRBD2 (5 bases each). The V end lost 6 bases, the J end lost 2 bases, and 14 bases lay between the germline ends. CDR1 is MDHEN and CDR2 is SYDVKM in the germline V gene. CDR3 length: 14 amino acids. The CDR3 here is CASRGRIYAYEQYF. CDR3 DNA sequence: TGTGCCAGCAGGGGACGTATCTACGCCTACGAGCAGTACTTC.

The chain has TRBV7-3 and TRBJ2-3; 9 nucleotides match TRBD2. Germline V gene data show CDR1 as SGHTA and CDR2 as FQGTGA. The CDR3 runs to 15 residues. The trim removed 5 bases at V and 6 bases at J, leaving 9 bases unmatched. The CDR3: CASSPQLAGKDTQYF. CDR3 nucleotide sequence: TGTGCCAGCAGCCCCCAGCTAGCGGGAAAGGATACGCAGTATTTT.

The DNA for the CDR3 is TGTGCCAGCAGCCTTTCCACCAATTCACCCCTCCACTTT. Encoded protein: CASSLSTNSPLHF. V usage is TRBV11-3 and J usage is TRBJ1-6; D unclear. V shed 5 bases and J shed 7 bases, with 9 bases lying between them. CDR1 is SGHNT and CDR2 is YENEEA in the germline V gene. The CDR3 contains 13 residues.

The J gene is TRBJ1-4, the V gene TRBV6-1; D might be TRBD1 (6 bases). The CDR3 totals 15 residues. Per germline, CDR1 MNHNS and CDR2 SASEGT. V was cut by 6 bases and J by 9 bases, with 20 bases left in between. CDR3 DNA sequence: TGTGCCAGCAGAGAGGGACGAAGGGGGGTTCAAAAACTGTTTTTT. It translates to CASREGRRGVQKLFF.

The V and J genes are TRBV19 and TRBJ2-7, with no clear D. The ends were cut back, 9 bases at V and 4 bases at J, with 10 bases in the middle. The CDR3 contains 11 residues. Germline assignment: CDR1 LNHDA and CDR2 SQIVND (reference sequence). CDR3 loop: CASGSWYEQYF. The CDR3 DNA reads as TGTGCCAGCGGAAGCTGGTACGAGCAGTACTTC.

The chain recombines TRBV23-1 with TRBJ2-7; D is undetermined. TRBV23-1 is classed as an ORF, of uncertain function. V lost 0 bases and J 0 bases, leaving 15 bases between the germline ends. The CDR3 has 17 amino acids. This CDR3 reads CASSQSMYPVASYEQYF. CDR3 nucleotide sequence: TGCGCCAGCAGTCAATCAATGTATCCCGTGGCCTCCTACGAGCAGTACTTC.

The V gene is TRBV15, the J gene TRBJ2-7; 8 nucleotides match TRBD2. Germline-derived CDR1 and CDR2 are LNHNV and YYDKDF (reference sequence). Germline trimming cut 0 bases from V and 6 bases from J; bases unmatched to any gene: 7. The CDR3 extends over 15 amino acids. The CDR3 nucleotides read TGTGCCACCAGCAGAGAGCAAGGACTAGCAAGCGAGCAGTACTTC. It is translated as CATSREQGLASEQYF.

V gene TRBV28 combines with J gene TRBJ2-2; no firm D call. Germline CDR1 MDHEN, CDR2 SYDVKM. Trimming took off 7 bases at V and 8 bases at J, with 11 bases between the two ends. This CDR3 spans 12 amino acids. This CDR3 reads CASKSYHGELFF. CDR3 nucleotide sequence: TGTGCCAGCAAATCTTATCATGGGGAGCTGTTTTTT.

The chain employs TRBV19 and TRBJ1-6; 12 bases are shared with TRBD1. This CDR3 has 14 residues. The V and J ends lost 6 bases and 9 bases, in that order; junction bases with no gene match: 3. Germline-derived CDR1 and CDR2 are LNHDA and SQIVND (reference sequence). The CDR3 spells CASRGDRGLSPLHF. As DNA, the CDR3 is TGTGCCAGTAGAGGGGACAGGGGGCTTTCACCCCTCCACTTT.

This clone was found once. This sequence joins TRBV11-2 and TRBJ2-7; possible D gene TRBD1, 5 bases. CDR3 length equals 13 residues. Germline-derived CDR1 and CDR2 are SGHAT and FQNNGV. Trimming cost V 5 bases and J 3 bases, with 11 bases left between them. The chain's CDR3 is CASSPGHLYEQYF. The DNA of the CDR3 is TGTGCCAGCAGCCCCGGACACCTCTACGAGCAGTACTTC.

The gene calls are TRBV7-2 and TRBJ2-7, with D possibly TRBD1 on 6 matching bases. The germline V gene encodes CDR1 SGHTA and CDR2 FQGNSA. The CDR3 is 15 residues long. Trimming pared 1 base from V and 1 base from J, leaving 11 bases between. In DNA, the CDR3 is TGTGCCAGCAGCTTAGGTCCCGGGACATCCTACGAGCAGTACTTC. It yields the protein CASSLGPGTSYEQYF.

The chain links TRBV9 to TRBJ2-3; weak D call: TRBD1 (6 bases). The germline V gene encodes CDR1 SGDLS and CDR2 YYNGEE. Trimming shortened V by 0 bases and J by 4 bases, and 12 bases separated the two germline ends. This CDR3 has 15 residues. This CDR3 reads CASSVGTGYADTQYF. As DNA, the CDR3 is TGTGCCAGCAGCGTAGGAACAGGGTACGCAGATACGCAGTATTTT.